This T cell receptor (beta chain) stems from a study of response to subunit inactivated influenza vaccine. Study-wide points: A suggestion made by the authors is that each seasonal influenza vaccination recruits few new T cells.

TCRdb re-called the RT-PCR reads through MiXCR, storing one row per CDR3 protein. Of roughly 670,000 distinct CDR3 sequences in the sample, 12% to 15% are singletons; the top ten hold 7.6%. Concerning this clonotype: Its antigen is currently unknown.

This CDR3 contains 17 residues. The ends were cut back, 9 bases at V and 6 bases at J, with 27 bases in the middle. The TCR comes from a man in his fifties who received an inactivated influenza vaccine. The V call is TRBV12-3 or TRBV12-4, the J call TRBJ2-1; D may be TRBD2 (5 bases). The specimen comprised PBMCs from blood, sampled roughly 15 days before vaccination. The CDR3 sequence is CASSPPWATGSLNEQFF. DNA for the CDR3: TGTGCCAGTTCCCCCCCCTGGGCCACGGGGTCACTCAATGAGCAGTTCTTC.